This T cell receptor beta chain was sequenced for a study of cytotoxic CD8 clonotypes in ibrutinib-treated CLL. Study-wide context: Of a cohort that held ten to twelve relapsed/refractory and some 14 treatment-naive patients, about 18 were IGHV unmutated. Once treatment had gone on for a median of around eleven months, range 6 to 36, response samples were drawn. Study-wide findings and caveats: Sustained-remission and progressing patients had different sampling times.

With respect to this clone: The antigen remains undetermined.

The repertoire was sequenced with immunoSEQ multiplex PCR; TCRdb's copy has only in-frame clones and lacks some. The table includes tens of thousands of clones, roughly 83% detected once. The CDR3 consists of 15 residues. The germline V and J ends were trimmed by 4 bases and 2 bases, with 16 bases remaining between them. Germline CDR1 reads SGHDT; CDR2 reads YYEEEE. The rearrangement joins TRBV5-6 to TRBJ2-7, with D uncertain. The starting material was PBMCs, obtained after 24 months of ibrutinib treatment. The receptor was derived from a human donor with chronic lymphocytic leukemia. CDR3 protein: CASSRHDIGPYEQYF. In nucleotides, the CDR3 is TGTGCCAGCAGCCGACATGACATTGGTCCCTACGAGCAGTACTTC. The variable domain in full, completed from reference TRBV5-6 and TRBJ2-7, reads DAGVTQSPTHLIKTRGQQVTLRCSPKSGHDTVSWYQQALGQGPQFIFQYYEEEERQRGNFPDRFSGHQFPNYSSELNVNALLLGDSALYLCASSRHDIGPYEQYFGPGTRLTVT.